This TCR beta chain was profiled in a study of T-cell reconstitution after alpha-beta-depleted transplantation in children. A TCRbeta library incorporating unique molecular identifiers was prepared. Via MiXCR, TCRdb re-called the PCR reads, giving one row per CDR3 protein. This sample has around 100,000 distinct CDR3 sequences; 10% occur once, and the top ten carry less than 35%. General study points: One year after transplant, T-cell counts and diversity came mostly from newly produced T cells. Two months or so post-transplant, alpha-beta T cells reportedly derived from several hundred expanded graft clones. Surviving thymic progenitors and recipient T cells were the source of high TCRbeta diversity at day 60 in some patients.

This CDR3 is built from 16 residues. Germline loops: CDR1 SGHRS, CDR2 YFSETQ. V lost 3 bases, J lost 1 base, and 17 bases lay in between. About this clonotype: As yet, its antigen is unknown.

J is TRBJ2-7 and V is TRBV5-1, with no clear D. The TCR comes from a boy aged 2 to 10 with acute lymphoblastic leukemia, due to receive a stem cell transplant. The sample in question was PBMCs, obtained before TCRalphabeta/CD19-depleted stem cell transplant. This chain's CDR3 is CASSSGYSHKSYEQYF. The CDR3 DNA is TGCGCCAGCAGCTCCGGCTACTCTCACAAATCCTACGAGCAGTACTTC.